This T cell receptor (beta chain) was identified in a study of T-cell memory formation after mild COVID-19. General study findings and limits: The pre-infection memory compartment contained some responding clones, suggesting cross-reactive memory joined.

TCRdb reanalysed the 5' RACE reads using MiXCR and keeps one entry per CDR3 protein. This table holds more than 150,000 distinct CDR3 sequences, over 20% found once. In regard to this clonotype: Its antigen is unidentified.

The CDR3 has 13 residues. Germline CDR1 reads MGHDK; CDR2 reads SYGVNS. With 3 bases removed from V and 5 bases from J, the gap between germline ends came to 7 bases. This receptor was obtained from an adult woman who had mild COVID-19 (a few samples of this study predate the infection). Cell type and time point are not known. This chain links TRBV25-1 with TRBJ2-2, with D unclear. Sequencing used PBMCs or a T cell subset sorted from them (not recorded which). CDR3 in amino acids: CASSDMRTGELFF. CDR3 DNA: TGTGCCAGCAGTGATATGAGGACCGGGGAGCTGTTTTTT.